This TCR beta chain appears in the sequencing data of a study of cytomegalovirus exposure and HLA in healthy donors. The PCR contained 60 Vbeta and 13 Jbeta primers. Method: immunoSEQ multiplex PCR; TCRdb's copy keeps in-frame clones and lacks some. The sample includes roughly 150,000 clones, roughly 62% of them seen just once. After removal of 1 base from V and 0 bases from J, the junction contained 10 bases not matched to a gene. Germline loops: CDR1 MNHEY, CDR2 SMNVEV (reference sequence). The CDR3 contains 18 residues. The TCR comes from a man aged 55-75 years in good health and CMV-seronegative. Sequenced sample: PBMCs. This chain connects TRBV27 to TRBJ2-3; 7 bases align to TRBD2. CDR3 DNA: TGTGCCAGCAGTTTATTTAGTCTAGCGGCATTAAGCACAGATACGCAGTATTTT. Protein product: CASSLFSLAALSTDTQYF.